This TCR beta chain is from a study of CD8 T cells in Susac syndrome. At the level of the study: The Susac syndrome patients that were sequenced included over 5 with active disease and under 10 in remission.

Random hexamers were used to reverse transcribe about 0.45 to 1 ug of RNA. A single record per CDR3 protein comes from TCRdb applying MiXCR to the immunoSEQ multiplex PCR reads. The table records roughly 150,000 distinct CDR3 sequences, about 95% of them present only once. Germline CDR1 and CDR2: MNHEY and SVGAGI. The CDR3 has 15 residues. V dropped 6 bases and J dropped 3; count of bases not matched to a gene: 6. The V gene is TRBV6-5, the J gene TRBJ2-3; TRBD2 aligns across 10 bases. Sequenced: CD4+ T cells from PBMCs. This TCR derives from a human donor with Susac syndrome. The CDR3 DNA reads TGTGCCAGCAGATGGGCTAGCGGGGGTACAGATACGCAGTATTTT. Its protein product is CASRWASGGTDTQYF.